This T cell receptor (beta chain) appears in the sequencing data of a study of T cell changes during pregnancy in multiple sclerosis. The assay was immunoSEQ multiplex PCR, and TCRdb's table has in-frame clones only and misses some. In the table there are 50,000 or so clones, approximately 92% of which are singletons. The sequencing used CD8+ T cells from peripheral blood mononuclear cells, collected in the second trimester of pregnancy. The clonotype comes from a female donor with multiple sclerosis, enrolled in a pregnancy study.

As DNA, the CDR3 is TGTGCCAGCAGCCCTAGACAGTACACTGAAGCTTTCTTT. Protein product: CASSPRQYTEAFF. V and J are TRBV7-8 and TRBJ1-1, with a weak D call TRBD1 (5 bases). Germline lookup yields CDR1 SGHVS and CDR2 FQNEAQ. Trimming stripped 5 bases from V and 3 bases from J, with 10 bases between. The CDR3 has 13 amino acids.